The rows below give T cell receptor beta chains drawn from one sample of a study of post-analysis software for immune sequencing data. Via MiXCR, TCRdb re-called the PCR reads, giving one row per CDR3 protein. The sample has hundreds of thousands of distinct CDR3 sequences; roughly 45% are singletons. Sequences were obtained from blood. The receptors come from a girl under 18 with multiple sclerosis. The CDR3 runs from the conserved cysteine through the conserved F or W. D genes are given only for firm matches. The listing skips clone size in some rows; elsewhere it reads once, few, many or a size class.

d_call | clone_size | j_call | v_call | cdr3_nt | cdr3_aa
TRBD2 | few | TRBJ2-1 | TRBV2 | TGTGCCAGCAGGGGACTAGCGGGGTCTTACAATGAGCAGTTCTTC | CASRGLAGSYNEQFF
TRBD1 | NA | TRBJ1-1 | TRBV6-5 | TGTGCCAGCAGTCCGACCAGACAGGGAGGGACTGAAGCTTTCTTT | CASSPTRQGGTEAFF
NA | NA | TRBJ2-5 | TRBV12-3/TRBV12-4 | TGTGCCTGCAGCTTCTCCGGGACCCAAGAAGGGGAGCAGTACTTC | CACSFSGTQEGEQYF
TRBD1 | NA | TRBJ2-3 | TRBV20-1 | TGCAGTGCTAGAAACCCGGGACAGTCCACAGATACGCAGTATTTT | CSARNPGQSTDTQYF
TRBD1 | NA | TRBJ1-2 | TRBV6-2/TRBV6-3 | TGTGCCAGCAATGACAGGGTTGGAAACTATGGCTACACCTTC | CASNDRVGNYGYTF
NA | NA | TRBJ2-3 | TRBV5-1 | TGCGCCAGCGGACCCCTGACAGACGATACGCAGTATTTT | CASGPLTDDTQYF
NA | NA | TRBJ1-6 | TRBV7-2 | TGTGCCAGCAGCTTAGCCTATGGGGGCCAGGCTCCCCTCCACTTT | CASSLAYGGQAPLHF
TRBD1 | many | TRBJ2-5 | TRBV20-1 | TGCAGTGCTTATGGGACAGGGATTGTAGAGACCCAGTACTTC | CSAYGTGIVETQYF
NA | NA | TRBJ2-5 | TRBV20-1 | TGCAGTGCTAGAGATTACAGCAGGGAGGAGACCCAGTACTTC | CSARDYSREETQYF
TRBD2 | few | TRBJ2-1 | TRBV6-1 | TGTGCCAGCAGGTGGACTAGCGGGAGTAATGAGCAGTTCTTC | CASRWTSGSNEQFF
NA | NA | TRBJ1-5 | TRBV7-9 | TGTGCCAGCAGCTCAGAAGGGGACAATCAGCCCCAGCATTTT | CASSSEGDNQPQHF
TRBD1 | many | TRBJ2-5 | TRBV20-1 | TGCAGTGCTAGAGAGAGGGGGACAGAGAAAGAGACCCAGTACTTC | CSARERGTEKETQYF
NA | NA | TRBJ2-1 | TRBV6-6 | TGTGCCAGCAACACCCAATCCCAGGGATTAAACTCCTACGAGCAGTTCTTC | CASNTQSQGLNSYEQFF
TRBD2 | few | TRBJ2-7 | TRBV12-3/TRBV12-4 | TGTGCCAGCAGTTTAGGGGGGAGCGGGAGGGATACCTACGAGCAGTACTTC | CASSLGGSGRDTYEQYF
NA | NA | TRBJ1-5 | TRBV24-1 | TGTGCCACCAGGGGCGGAGGGATCTCGCGCGGCAATCAGCCCCAGCATTTT | CATRGGGISRGNQPQHF
TRBD1 | NA | TRBJ1-2 | TRBV6-5 | TGTGCCAGCAGTTACGAACCCAGGGGGCAAGGCTACACCTTC | CASSYEPRGQGYTF
NA | NA | TRBJ2-4 | TRBV18 | TGTGCCAGCTCACCACGCCGTTTGGAGCAGTACTTC | CASSPRRLEQYF
NA | NA | TRBJ2-3 | TRBV20-1 | TGCAGTGCTGCGACTAGAACAGGCGTCCCCCTCACAGATACGCAGTATTTT | CSAATRTGVPLTDTQYF
NA | NA | TRBJ2-6 | TRBV28 | TGTGCCAGCATGGCGCAGTTCTCTGGGGCCAACGTCCTGACTTTC | CASMAQFSGANVLTF
NA | once | TRBJ2-5 | TRBV5-6 | TGTGCCAGCGACAAGGGGGTTCACAATGAGCAGTACTTC | CASDKGVHNEQYF
TRBD1 | NA | TRBJ1-5 | TRBV7-2 | TGTGCCAGCAGCCCCGGACAGGGATATCAGCCCCAGCATTTT | CASSPGQGYQPQHF
NA | few | TRBJ1-5 | TRBV28 | TGTGCCAGCACCATAGGGTTCTATAGCAATCAGCCCCAGCATTTT | CASTIGFYSNQPQHF
TRBD1 | NA | TRBJ2-1 | TRBV19 | TGTGCCAGTAGTACGTGGACAGGTAGCTCCTACAATGAGCAGTTCTTC | CASSTWTGSSYNEQFF
NA | NA | TRBJ2-7 | TRBV6-5 | TGTGCCAGCAGTTACCGAATCCAGGGGTACGAGCAGTACTTC | CASSYRIQGYEQYF
TRBD1 | NA | TRBJ1-6 | TRBV20-1 | TGCAGTGCAAAGACAGGGTTTAATTCACCCCTCCACTTT | CSAKTGFNSPLHF
NA | NA | TRBJ2-1 | TRBV20-1 | TGCAGTGCTAGCGATTACAATGAGCAGTTCTTC | CSASDYNEQFF
NA | once | TRBJ2-3 | TRBV15 | TGTGCCACCAGCAGAGATCGGAGGGCAGATACGCAGTATTTT | CATSRDRRADTQYF
NA | NA | TRBJ1-1 | TRBV10-3 | TGTGCCATCAGTGAAAAGGAAATACCGAACACTGAAGCTTTCTTT | CAISEKEIPNTEAFF
TRBD1 | few | TRBJ1-6 | TRBV4-1 | TGCGCCAGCAGCCAAGATCGGGGGACAGGGGACGGGGGTTATAATTCACCCCTCCACTTT | CASSQDRGTGDGGYNSPLHF
NA | NA | TRBJ1-2 | TRBV6-1 | TGTGCCAGCAGTCTTAATGGGCTGGCTGGCTACACCTTC | CASSLNGLAGYTF
NA | few | TRBJ2-7 | TRBV29-1 | TGCAGCGCCCTAAAACGGGCGGGCGAGCAGTACTTC | CSALKRAGEQYF
NA | NA | TRBJ2-3 | TRBV29-1 | TGCAGCGTTGAGGAGAATCCGGGCCATACGCAGTATTTT | CSVEENPGHTQYF
TRBD1 | NA | TRBJ2-7 | TRBV4-1 | TGCGCCAGCAGCCTGGACAGGTCCCCCCTCTACGAGCAGTACTTC | CASSLDRSPLYEQYF
NA | NA | TRBJ2-3 | TRBV10-3 | TGTGCCATCAGGAGGGGGGAGGGAACAGATACGCAGTATTTT | CAIRRGEGTDTQYF
NA | NA | TRBJ2-1 | TRBV7-2 | TGCGCCAGCAGCGCCGAGGGGATCGCCTACAATGAGCAGTTCTTC | CASSAEGIAYNEQFF
NA | many | TRBJ2-7 | TRBV20-1 | TGCAGTGCCGAGGATGACAGAAACTCCTACGAGCAGTACTTC | CSAEDDRNSYEQYF
NA | many | TRBJ2-7 | TRBV9 | TGTGCCAGCAGCGTAGGTTGGCAGTCCTACGAGCAGTACTTC | CASSVGWQSYEQYF
TRBD1 | NA | TRBJ1-6 | TRBV6-4 | TGTGCCAGCAGTGACCGACAGGGAGTCCTCCACTTT | CASSDRQGVLHF